A selection of T cell receptor beta chains follows, all from one sample in a study of cytomegalovirus exposure and HLA in healthy donors. The assay was immunoSEQ multiplex PCR, and TCRdb's table has in-frame clones only and misses some. The sample includes under 200,000 clones, roughly an eighth of them seen just once. What was sequenced was PBMCs. The receptor set was obtained from a man between 50 and 59 years old in good health and CMV-seropositive. Each CDR3 is given with its conserved first and last residue. D genes are given only for firm matches. Clone size is not always given. Where it is, it says once, few, many or a class for expanded clones.

clone size,D gene,J gene,V gene,CDR3 protein,CDR3 DNA
NA,NA,TRBJ1-6,TRBV6-5,CASSYSEAVYNSPLHF,TGTGCCAGCAGTTACTCCGAGGCGGTCTATAATTCACCCCTCCACTTT
few,NA,TRBJ2-5,TRBV2,CASRRDWIQETQYF,TGTGCCAGCAGGCGGGACTGGATCCAAGAGACCCAGTACTTC
NA,TRBD2,TRBJ2-4,TRBV5-6,CASSLGGRAKNIQYF,TGTGCCAGCAGCTTGGGCGGGAGAGCCAAAAACATTCAGTACTTC
NA,NA,TRBJ2-5,TRBV19,CASTAPGIQETQYF,TGTGCCAGCACAGCTCCAGGGATCCAAGAGACCCAGTACTTC
few,TRBD2,TRBJ2-2,TRBV5-4,CASSLASGGSTGELFF,TGTGCCAGCAGCTTGGCTAGCGGGGGATCCACCGGGGAGCTGTTTTTT
once,NA,TRBJ2-1,TRBV5-4,CASTRGSSYNEQFF,TGTGCCAGCACCCGGGGGAGCTCCTACAATGAGCAGTTCTTC
few,TRBD1,TRBJ1-2,TRBV4-3,CASSQADRASSGYTF,TGCGCCAGCAGCCAAGCGGACAGGGCTTCTTCTGGCTACACCTTC
few,NA,TRBJ2-6,TRBV7-2,CASSLVRLAGANVLTF,TGTGCCAGCAGCTTAGTCCGGTTAGCTGGGGCCAACGTCCTGACTTTC
NA,NA,TRBJ1-1,TRBV2,CASSEASPGAGNTEAFF,TGTGCCAGCAGTGAAGCGAGCCCAGGGGCGGGCAACACTGAAGCTTTCTTT
NA,TRBD1,TRBJ1-1,TRBV4-3,CASSQENPGGTEAFF,TGCGCCAGCAGCCAAGAGAATCCAGGGGGGACTGAAGCTTTCTTT
NA,TRBD2,TRBJ2-1,TRBV6-7,CASRGSGGNNEQFF,TGTGCCAGCAGGGGGTCGGGGGGGAACAATGAGCAGTTCTTC
few,NA,TRBJ1-2,TRBV2,CASSRTANYGYTF,TGTGCCAGCAGTCGGACAGCTAACTATGGCTACACCTTC
few,NA,TRBJ1-6,TRBV7-6,CASSLGGVGNSPLHF,TGTGCCAGCAGCTTAGGCGGGGTGGGAAATTCACCCCTCCACTTT
NA,TRBD1,TRBJ1-1,TRBV9,CASSASGTGGFYTEAFF,TGTGCCAGCAGCGCATCCGGGACAGGGGGCTTTTACACTGAAGCTTTCTTT
NA,NA,TRBJ2-7,TRBV7-2,CASSLNTFSSYEQYF,TGTGCCAGCAGCTTAAACACCTTCAGCTCCTACGAGCAGTACTTC
NA,NA,TRBJ2-5,TRBV5-1,CASSLALSSPGETQYF,TGCGCCAGCAGCTTGGCCCTCTCCTCCCCCGGGGAGACCCAGTACTTC
few,NA,TRBJ1-1,TRBV18,CASSPTRNTEAFF,TGTGCCAGCTCACCTACCAGGAACACTGAAGCTTTCTTT
few,NA,TRBJ1-1,TRBV9,CASSVMGGAEAFF,TGTGCCAGCAGCGTTATGGGAGGGGCTGAAGCTTTCTTT
NA,TRBD1,TRBJ1-2,TRBV27,CASSSQDRAYSDYGYTF,TGTGCCAGCAGTTCCCAGGACAGGGCTTACTCGGACTATGGCTACACCTTC
NA,TRBD1,TRBJ1-5,TRBV6-5,CASSGWTGGRKPQHF,TGTGCCAGCAGTGGCTGGACAGGGGGGAGAAAGCCCCAGCATTTT
NA,NA,TRBJ1-1,TRBV14,CASSRTVNTEAFF,TGTGCCAGCAGCCGGACAGTGAACACTGAAGCTTTCTTT
NA,TRBD2,TRBJ2-1,TRBV19,CATHLSGGAYNEQFF,TGTGCCACCCACCTCAGCGGGGGAGCTTACAATGAGCAGTTCTTC
NA,NA,TRBJ2-3,TRBV28,CASRIPGTTDTQYF,TGTGCCAGCAGAATCCCCGGGACAACAGATACGCAGTATTTT
NA,TRBD1,TRBJ2-3,TRBV6-1,CASSEATGAGADTQYF,TGTGCCAGCAGTGAAGCAACAGGGGCAGGAGCAGATACGCAGTATTTT
few,TRBD2,TRBJ2-2,TRBV7-2,CASRRGLAGNTGELFF,TGTGCCAGCAGGAGAGGACTAGCGGGGAACACCGGGGAGCTGTTTTTT
NA,TRBD2,TRBJ2-2,TRBV30,CAWSELRTSATGELFF,TGTGCCTGGAGTGAACTGAGGACTAGCGCCACCGGGGAGCTGTTTTTT
few,NA,TRBJ2-2,TRBV18,CASSPEGVVGELFF,TGTGCCAGCTCACCGGAAGGGGTCGTCGGGGAGCTGTTTTTT
few,TRBD1,TRBJ2-7,TRBV30,CAWSHTGGYEQYF,TGTGCCTGGAGTCATACAGGGGGCTACGAGCAGTACTTC
NA,NA,TRBJ1-1,TRBV7-2,CASNTQVENTEAFF,TGTGCCAGCAATACCCAGGTGGAGAACACTGAAGCTTTCTTT
NA,TRBD1,TRBJ2-5,TRBV5-6,CASSSYADRFQETQYF,TGTGCCAGCAGCTCATATGCGGACAGGTTCCAAGAGACCCAGTACTTC
NA,NA,TRBJ1-2,TRBV28,CASRRQATNYGYTF,TGTGCCAGCAGGCGACAGGCTACTAACTATGGCTACACCTTC
NA,TRBD1,TRBJ1-2,TRBV4-3,CASSRDRGDYGYTF,TGCGCCAGTTCGAGGGACAGGGGAGACTATGGCTACACCTTC
few,TRBD1,TRBJ1-5,TRBV5-6,CASSFTGGNYQPQHF,TGTGCCAGCAGCTTTACAGGGGGGAATTATCAGCCCCAGCATTTT
NA,NA,TRBJ2-3,TRBV5-1,CASSVDEGTQYF,TGCGCCAGCAGCGTCGACGAGGGTACGCAGTATTTT
NA,NA,TRBJ2-1,TRBV7-7,CASSSGKGSYNEQFF,TGTGCTAGCAGCTCCGGGAAAGGCTCCTACAATGAGCAGTTCTTC
few,NA,TRBJ2-2,TRBV13,CASSSNPAHNTGELFF,TGTGCCAGCAGCTCGAACCCCGCGCATAACACCGGGGAGCTGTTTTTT
few,TRBD1,TRBJ1-1,TRBV6-5,CASSYSNRGPTEAFF,TGTGCCAGCAGTTACTCGAACAGGGGGCCCACTGAAGCTTTCTTT
NA,TRBD1,TRBJ2-3,TRBV27,CASKRGPADTQYF,TGTGCCAGCAAGAGGGGGCCCGCAGATACGCAGTATTTT
few,TRBD1,TRBJ1-2,TRBV4-1,CASSHGTGNGYTF,TGCGCCAGCAGCCACGGGACAGGGAATGGCTACACCTTC
few,TRBD2,TRBJ2-5,TRBV11-3,CASSLDSGVQTQYF,TGTGCCAGCAGCTTAGATAGCGGGGTGCAGACCCAGTACTTC
NA,TRBD1,TRBJ2-3,TRBV19,CASSTRTGGQTDTQYF,TGTGCCAGTAGTACTCGGACAGGGGGCCAGACAGATACGCAGTATTTT
NA,TRBD1,TRBJ1-1,TRBV14,CASSLRTGMNTEAFF,TGTGCCAGCAGCCTCCGGACAGGGATGAACACTGAAGCTTTCTTT
few,NA,TRBJ2-5,TRBV5-1,CASSSDSYGETQYF,TGCGCCAGCAGCTCGGACTCCTACGGGGAGACCCAGTACTTC
NA,NA,TRBJ2-5,TRBV7-2,CASSLTLATETQYF,TGTGCCAGCAGCTTAACGCTAGCTACTGAGACCCAGTACTTC
NA,NA,TRBJ1-2,TRBV7-2,CASSFRDTGGYTF,TGTGCCAGCAGCTTCCGGGACACCGGGGGCTACACCTTC
few,TRBD2,TRBJ2-3,TRBV5-1,CASSQLAGGRTDTQYF,TGCGCCAGCAGCCAACTAGCGGGGGGGCGTACAGATACGCAGTATTTT
NA,NA,TRBJ2-1,TRBV6-5,CASSYSPPIYNEQFF,TGTGCCAGCAGTTACTCCCCTCCTATATACAATGAGCAGTTCTTC
few,NA,TRBJ2-1,TRBV5-4,CASSVGQTNEQFF,TGTGCCAGCAGCGTAGGACAGACCAATGAGCAGTTCTTC
NA,TRBD1,TRBJ1-2,TRBV7-2,CASTSGQGAYGYTF,TGTGCCAGCACCAGTGGGCAGGGGGCGTATGGCTACACCTTC
NA,NA,TRBJ2-7,TRBV2,CASSEQGSSYEQYF,TGTGCCAGCAGTGAACAGGGAAGCTCCTACGAGCAGTACTTC
few,TRBD2,TRBJ2-5,TRBV7-9,CASSIPSGGAETQYF,TGTGCCAGCAGCATCCCTAGCGGGGGGGCGGAGACCCAGTACTTC
few,TRBD1,TRBJ1-2,TRBV6-1,CASSPKGQGGGYTF,TGTGCCAGCAGCCCCAAAGGACAGGGTGGTGGCTACACCTTC
NA,TRBD1,TRBJ1-6,TRBV2,CASSEQGFNSPLHF,TGTGCCAGCAGCGAACAGGGGTTTAATTCACCCCTCCACTTT
NA,NA,TRBJ2-4,TRBV2,CASSERRNIQYF,TGTGCCAGCAGTGAAAGGAGAAACATTCAGTACTTC
NA,TRBD2,TRBJ2-3,TRBV5-4,CASSLVAGGITDTQYF,TGTGCCAGCAGCTTGGTAGCGGGGGGTATTACAGATACGCAGTATTTT
NA,TRBD1,TRBJ1-2,TRBV5-6,CASSLGQGLGSYGYTF,TGTGCCAGCAGCTTGGGACAGGGGTTGGGGAGCTATGGCTACACCTTC